The 23 T cell receptor beta chains given below trace back to one sample, sequenced in a study of cytomegalovirus exposure and HLA in healthy donors. Assay used: immunoSEQ multiplex PCR; TCRdb lists only in-frame clones, some missing. This table has under 150,000 clones, 88% appearing once. The material sequenced was PBMCs. The receptors originated from a woman in her late teens or twenties in good health and CMV-seropositive.

DNA for the CDR3: TGTGCCAGCAGCTTAGTATCACCGAGGGATGAGCAGTTCTTC. Its protein is CASSLVSPRDEQFF. J is TRBJ2-1 and V is TRBV7-9; a possible D gene is TRBD2 (5 bases). V was cut by 1 base and J by 8 bases, with 12 bases left in between. Germline lookup yields CDR1 SEHNR and CDR2 FQNEAQ (reference sequence). The CDR3 has 14 residues.

J is TRBJ2-7 and V is TRBV18; 9 nucleotides align to TRBD1. The CDR3 length is 16 residues. CDR1 KGHSH and CDR2 LQKENI come from the germline V gene. V shed 2 bases, J shed 2 bases, and the junction held 7 bases outside the gene matches. Here the CDR3 reads CASSPSLGQGTYEQYF. The CDR3 coding sequence is TGTGCCAGCTCACCAAGTTTGGGACAGGGAACCTACGAGCAGTACTTC.

The chain employs TRBV30 and TRBJ2-2; no reliable D call. The germline V and J ends were trimmed by 0 bases and 0 bases, with 14 bases remaining between them. CDR3 length: 17 amino acids. Per the germline V gene, CDR1 is GTSNPN and CDR2 is SVGIG (reference sequence). For the CDR3, the DNA is TGTGCCTGGAGTGTAGCTTCGAGATTCGCGAACACCGGGGAGCTGTTTTTT. Protein sequence: CAWSVASRFANTGELFF. The full variable domain, rest sourced from reference TRBV30 and TRBJ2-2, is SQTIHQWPATLVQPVGSPLSLECTVEGTSNPNLYWYRQAAGRGLQLLFYSVGIGQISSEVPQNLSASRPQDRQFILSSKKLLLSDSGFYLCAWSVASRFANTGELFFGEGSRLTVL.

The chain links TRBV25-1 to TRBJ2-2; the match to TRBD1 covers 9 bases. The CDR3 loop spans 15 amino acids. CDR1 is MGHDK and CDR2 is SYGVNS in the germline V gene. Germline trimming cut 6 bases from V and 4 bases from J; bases unmatched to any gene: 6. CDR3: CASSGQGHSTGELFF. CDR3 DNA sequence: TGTGCCAGCAGCGGACAGGGGCACTCCACCGGGGAGCTGTTTTTT.

This sequence joins TRBV5-6 and TRBJ1-5, with 9 bases fitting TRBD1. Unmatched junction bases numbered 3, after V lost 2 bases and J lost 0 bases. From germline, CDR1 is SGHDT and CDR2 YYEEEE. The CDR3 is 16 amino acids. DNA for the CDR3: TGTGCCAGCAGCTTCGGGACAGGGTCTAGCAATCAGCCCCAGCATTTT. Protein sequence: CASSFGTGSSNQPQHF. Full variable domain (missing parts from reference TRBV5-6 and TRBJ1-5): DAGVTQSPTHLIKTRGQQVTLRCSPKSGHDTVSWYQQALGQGPQFIFQYYEEEERQRGNFPDRFSGHQFPNYSSELNVNALLLGDSALYLCASSFGTGSSNQPQHFGDGTRLSIL.

The chain uses TRBV5-6 and TRBJ2-7; 11 bases align to TRBD2. J lost 6 bases, V lost 2 bases, and 4 bases had no gene match. CDR1 is SGHDT and CDR2 is YYEEEE in the germline V gene. The CDR3 has 14 amino acids. The CDR3 is CASSFSGRAAEQYF. As DNA, the CDR3 is TGTGCCAGCAGCTTTAGCGGGAGGGCAGCCGAGCAGTACTTC.

The V call is TRBV6-6, the J call TRBJ2-7; 7 bases map to TRBD2. J lost 2 bases, V lost 6 bases, and 7 bases had no gene match. Germline lookup yields CDR1 MNHNY and CDR2 SVGAGI (reference sequence). This CDR3 is 14 amino acids long. CDR3 sequence: CASRKAGPAYEQYF. The DNA of the CDR3 is TGTGCCAGCAGGAAAGCGGGGCCTGCCTACGAGCAGTACTTC.

The chain couples TRBV7-9 to TRBJ2-1, with 12 bases lining up with TRBD2. This CDR3 is built from 17 residues. Losses at the gene ends were 4 bases for V and 1 base for J; bases not matched to a gene: 5. Germline values: CDR1 SEHNR, CDR2 FQNEAQ (reference sequence). CDR3 sequence reads: CASSWRLAGASYNEQFF. In nucleotides, the CDR3 is TGTGCCAGCAGCTGGAGACTAGCGGGAGCGTCCTACAATGAGCAGTTCTTC.

V is TRBV5-8 and J is TRBJ1-2; D gene uncertain. The CDR3 is 13 residues long. The V gene's germline CDR1 is SGHTS and CDR2 YDEGEE. Trimming stripped 2 bases from V and 1 base from J, with 6 bases between. The CDR3 sequence is CASSFRSNYGYTF. The CDR3 nucleotides read TGTGCCAGCAGCTTTCGGAGTAACTATGGCTACACCTTC.

The chain uses TRBV7-2 and TRBJ2-7; D is possibly TRBD2 (5 bases). Germline lookup yields CDR1 SGHTA and CDR2 FQGNSA. The length of the CDR3 is 12 residues. Trimming left V 6 bases short and J 7 bases short, with 13 bases between. CDR3 coding DNA: TGTGCCAGCAGGGACTCGCGTTGGGAGCAGTACTTC. Residues: CASRDSRWEQYF.

The chain combines TRBV10-3 with TRBJ2-1; maybe TRBD1 (7 bases). Trimming removed 8 bases at V and 7 bases at J, with 15 bases between. The CDR3 sequence is 13 residues long. Germline-derived CDR1 and CDR2 are ENHRY and SYGVKD. The CDR3 nucleotides read TGTGCCATCGATGCTGCAGGGGGGAATGAGCAGTTCTTC. Translating it yields CAIDAAGGNEQFF.

This chain joins TRBV11-2 and TRBJ1-4; D is possibly TRBD1 (5 bases). Trimming took off 4 bases at V and 8 bases at J, with 23 bases between the two ends. The CDR3 totals 17 residues. Germline V gene data show CDR1 as SGHAT and CDR2 as FQNNGV. In DNA form, the CDR3 reads TGTGCCAGCAGCTCCCCGTACGTCGGGGGGATTAGGGAAAAACTGTTTTTT. Amino acids: CASSSPYVGGIREKLFF.

The chain combines TRBV6-1 with TRBJ2-7, with D possibly matching TRBD2 (5 bases). V lost 5 bases, J lost 0 bases, and 8 bases lay in between. The CDR3 loop spans 13 amino acids. The germline gives CDR1 MNHNS, CDR2 SASEGT. CDR3 in DNA: TGTGCCAGCAGTCTAGGGAGCTCCTACGAGCAGTACTTC. This translates into CASSLGSSYEQYF.

The DNA for the CDR3 is TGTGCCAGTAGTATAGAGTGGACATACGGCTATAATTCACCCCTCCACTTT. It yields the protein CASSIEWTYGYNSPLHF. This chain connects TRBV19 to TRBJ1-6, with D perhaps matching TRBD1 (5 bases). The CDR3 covers 17 residues. Trimming took off 0 bases at V and 3 bases at J, with 12 bases between the two ends. Germline CDR1 is LNHDA and CDR2 is SQIVND (reference sequence).

V gene TRBV5-1 combines with J gene TRBJ1-1, with 7 bases that match TRBD1. Losses at the gene ends were 0 bases for V and 4 bases for J; bases not matched to a gene: 3. The germline gives CDR1 SGHRS, CDR2 YFSETQ. The CDR3 runs 14 residues. CDR3 protein: CASSLGPGGTEAFF. DNA of the CDR3: TGCGCCAGCAGCTTGGGTCCAGGGGGCACTGAAGCTTTCTTT.

This sequence joins TRBV30 and TRBJ1-2; D remains ambiguous. The CDR3 is 12 residues long. CDR1 and CDR2 from the germline V gene are GTSNPN and SVGIG (reference sequence). Trimming took off 8 bases at V and 1 base at J, with 11 bases between the two ends. CDR3 DNA: TGTGCCGGGGAGGGTGGTAACTATGGCTACACCTTC. Protein product: CAGEGGNYGYTF.

The chain carries TRBV6-5 and TRBJ2-2, with 7 nucleotides matching TRBD1. V was pared by 6 bases and J by 0 bases, with 4 bases of the junction left unmatched. Per the germline V gene, CDR1 is MNHEY and CDR2 is SVGAGI. CDR3 length: 15 residues. The CDR3 nucleotides read TGTGCCAGCAGAGGGGGACAGTCGAACACCGGGGAGCTGTTTTTT. Translated, it gives CASRGGQSNTGELFF.

The chain couples TRBV5-1 to TRBJ1-5; D possibly corresponds to TRBD1 (5 bases). The CDR3 totals 13 residues. The V gene's germline CDR1 is SGHRS and CDR2 YFSETQ. Trimming left V 4 bases short and J 6 bases short, with 11 bases between. The CDR3: CASSNQGSQPQHF. The DNA for the CDR3 is TGCGCCAGCAGCAACCAGGGAAGTCAGCCCCAGCATTTT.

V gene TRBV6-1 combines with J gene TRBJ1-3, with D hard to call. Trimming removed 5 bases at V and 8 bases at J, with 10 bases between. CDR1 MNHNS and CDR2 SASEGT come from the germline V gene. This CDR3 contains 12 residues. The CDR3 protein is CASSLRRDTIYF. For the CDR3, the DNA is TGTGCCAGCAGTCTCCGCCGGGACACCATATATTTT.

This clone was seen just once. The J gene is TRBJ1-1, the V gene TRBV2, with a tentative D call TRBD1 (6 bases). Germline CDR1 is SNHLY and CDR2 is FYNNEI. V was cut by 5 bases and J by 4 bases, with 14 bases left in between. The CDR3 has 14 residues. Here the CDR3 reads CASSQQGGGTEAFF. CDR3 nucleotide sequence: TGTGCCAGCAGTCAACAGGGCGGGGGCACTGAAGCTTTCTTT.

The chain couples TRBV25-1 to TRBJ1-1; the match to TRBD1 covers 7 bases. V lost 6 bases to trimming and J lost 8 bases; unmatched junction nucleotides: 9. From germline, CDR1 is MGHDK and CDR2 SYGVNS. The CDR3 contains 13 residues. The CDR3 region is CASRGNRGKEAFF. The CDR3 DNA sequence: TGTGCCAGCAGGGGGAACAGGGGTAAGGAAGCTTTCTTT. The full variable domain, its missing parts supplied by reference TRBV25-1 and TRBJ1-1, is EADIYQTPRYLVIGTGKKITLECSQTMGHDKMYWYQQDPGMELHLIHYSYGVNSTEKGDLSSESTVSRIRTEHFPLTLESARPSHTSQYLCASRGNRGKEAFFGQGTRLTVV.

The chain uses TRBV18 and TRBJ1-2; 11 nucleotides match TRBD1. V lost 3 bases and J lost 4; bases outside the gene matches: 13. The CDR3 extends over 18 amino acids. Germline CDR1 reads KGHSH; CDR2 reads LQKENI. The CDR3 spells CASSPKTGQGARSYGYTF. The CDR3, as DNA: TGTGCCAGCTCACCCAAGACCGGACAGGGGGCTCGGAGCTATGGCTACACCTTC.

J is TRBJ2-7 and V is TRBV11-2, with TRBD1 matching 7 bases. J was trimmed by 5 bases and V by 0 bases; bases with no gene match: 10. The germline V gene encodes CDR1 SGHAT and CDR2 FQNNGV. There are 16 residues in the CDR3. This CDR3 is CASSLDLVQGWHEQYF. The CDR3 DNA reads as TGTGCCAGCAGCTTAGATTTGGTACAGGGGTGGCACGAGCAGTACTTC.